The source of this T cell receptor beta chain is a study of early T cells in non-severe SARS-CoV-2 infection. The overall study: Sequenced material consisted of bulk RNA (from unsorted whole blood), and chains were unpaired. Whole-study findings and limits: VDJdb matching, biased toward anti-spike CD8 responses, missed private and CD4 specificities.

This clonotype was counted many times. Its antigen is not identified. Unique molecular identifiers tagged individual cDNA molecules. One entry per CDR3 protein results from TCRdb running MiXCR on the 5' RACE reads. This table holds approximately 21,000 distinct CDR3 sequences, less than 5.5% found once. The ends lost 5 bases at V and 7 bases at J; junction bases unmatched: 10. The CDR3 covers 15 residues. Germline-derived CDR1 and CDR2 are ENHRY and SYGVKD. The gene calls are TRBV10-3 and TRBJ2-1; 8 nucleotides match TRBD1. Sequenced material: whole blood. The TCR originated in an adult who was a healthcare worker with PCR-confirmed SARS-CoV-2 infection or an uninfected control (not recorded which). In nucleotides, the CDR3 is TGTGCCATCAGTCCAGGGGGCACTATGGCGAATGAGCAGTTCTTC. Translation: CAISPGGTMANEQFF.